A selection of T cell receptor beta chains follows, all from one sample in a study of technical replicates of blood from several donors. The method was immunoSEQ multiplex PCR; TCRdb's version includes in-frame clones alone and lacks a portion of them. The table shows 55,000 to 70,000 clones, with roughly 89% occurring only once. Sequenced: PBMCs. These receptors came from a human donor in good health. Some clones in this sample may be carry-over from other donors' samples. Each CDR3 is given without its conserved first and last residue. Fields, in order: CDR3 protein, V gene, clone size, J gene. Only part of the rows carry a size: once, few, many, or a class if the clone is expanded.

ASSLVGDSNQPQH,TRBV5-5,.,TRBJ1-5
ASNQLGGRETQY,TRBV2,.,TRBJ2-5
ASSYSPRGSYEQY,TRBV6-5,.,TRBJ2-7
ASSESVPDQPQH,TRBV2,.,TRBJ1-5
ASSPRDSKTDTQY,TRBV7-9,once,TRBJ2-3
ASSISTGGYGYT,TRBV19,.,TRBJ1-2
ASSYSYRGGGETQY,TRBV6-6,.,TRBJ2-5
ASSEGDGGNTIY,TRBV9,.,TRBJ1-3
ASSQPEEGRDQETQY,TRBV4-1,.,TRBJ2-5
ASSPGGAGGPMNEQF,TRBV5-4,.,TRBJ2-1
ASSLGTGRSYT,TRBV7-2,once,TRBJ1-2
ASSLPGTTNTGELF,TRBV7-9,few,TRBJ2-2
ASSQETGSEQF,TRBV4-2,.,TRBJ2-1
ASSLEGGQTDTQY,TRBV7-2,.,TRBJ2-3
ASRPRPGTGSEQF,TRBV6-5,.,TRBJ2-1
ASSLGFRVVANEKLF,TRBV11-2,.,TRBJ1-4
ASRKLATGSGANVLT,TRBV19,.,TRBJ2-6
ASSSPRDRVYEQF,TRBV7-8,.,TRBJ2-1
ASSSTGYSEQY,TRBV7-9,.,TRBJ2-7
ASSYSTGLNTEAF,TRBV6-6,.,TRBJ1-1
ASSLGRVLVQETQY,TRBV7-6,once,TRBJ2-5
ASSYSVGSYEQY,TRBV6-5,.,TRBJ2-7
ASELLDEQF,TRBV18,.,TRBJ2-1
ASSESGLVFT,TRBV6-1,.,TRBJ1-2
ASTTGGRGSTDTQY,TRBV5-1,.,TRBJ2-3
ASSGDRATGELF,TRBV7-2,.,TRBJ2-2
AVARGAEQY,TRBV10-3,.,TRBJ2-7
ATSRDTQVEQY,TRBV15,.,TRBJ2-7
AWSRGPAKNIQY,TRBV30,.,TRBJ2-4
ASGWERSRPGKMIHTEAF,TRBV4-3,.,TRBJ1-1
ASSHPPKRGRRETQY,TRBV4-1,once,TRBJ2-5
ASSSARGKMETQY,TRBV27,.,TRBJ2-5
ASSPPLRAQETQY,TRBV18,.,TRBJ2-5
ASSLGGHGYT,TRBV5-5,.,TRBJ1-2
ASSLKREGRNEQF,TRBV11-1,.,TRBJ2-1
ASSPRQNVRNYGYT,TRBV4-2,.,TRBJ1-2
ASSQGQGSYEQY,TRBV4-1,.,TRBJ2-7
ASSYSSEQF,TRBV6-5,.,TRBJ2-1
ASSHQGADTQY,TRBV4-3,.,TRBJ2-3
ASSLVLAGYQETQY,TRBV5-4,medium-sized,TRBJ2-5
ASSNSGRKLSPF,TRBV7-9,.,TRBJ1-1
ASSDAGTGAYEQY,TRBV10-2,.,TRBJ2-7
ASSLDRGTGNTIY,TRBV6-5,.,TRBJ1-3
ASSLTTEQF,TRBV7-9,.,TRBJ2-1
ASSLSGGDQPQH,TRBV7-9,.,TRBJ1-5
ASSLVTSADTGELF,TRBV5-5,.,TRBJ2-2
ASSIDMGRSYNEQF,TRBV19,.,TRBJ2-1
ASSLRQHTLAGGSETQY,TRBV7-2,.,TRBJ2-5
AIRRGLGEQF,TRBV10-3,.,TRBJ2-1
ASSALDREVPYDEQY,TRBV25-1,.,TRBJ2-7
ASSEADGQETQY,TRBV6-1,.,TRBJ2-5
ASSQGRGGHKNIQY,TRBV7-6,.,TRBJ2-4
ASSQAGTGGFGANVLT,TRBV4-1,once,TRBJ2-6
ASSGQADTEAF,TRBV7-9,.,TRBJ1-1